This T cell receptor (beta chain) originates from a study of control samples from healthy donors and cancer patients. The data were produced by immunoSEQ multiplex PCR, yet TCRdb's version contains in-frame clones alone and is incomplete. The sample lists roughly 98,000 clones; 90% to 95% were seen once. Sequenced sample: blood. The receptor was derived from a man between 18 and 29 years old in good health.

The CDR3 reads CASSLRAGGPTQYF. The DNA for the CDR3 is TGCGCCAGCAGCTTGAGAGCGGGGGGGCCGACGCAGTATTTT. This sequence joins TRBV5-1 and TRBJ2-3, with TRBD2 identical over 10 bases. This CDR3 is 14 amino acids long. The junction had 5 bases not matched to a gene; V was cut back by 1 base and J by 9 bases. Germline CDR1 reads SGHRS; CDR2 reads YFSETQ.